One and the same sample provided the 32 T cell receptor beta chains below, sequenced in a study of blood T cells in healthy people across ages. PCR was performed a second time for about 6 to 12 cycles using a sample-barcoded 5' primer and a J-beta primer mix. One entry per CDR3 protein results from TCRdb running MiXCR on the 5' RACE reads. The repertoire has roughly 800,000 distinct CDR3 sequences, 20% to 30% of them found once; the top ten carry 3%. The same data also contributed to another study, on T cells of mothers and their children.

What was sequenced was blood. The receptor set was obtained from a boy aged 5-17 years in good health.

This clonotype showed up just a few times. The J gene is TRBJ2-7, the V gene TRBV7-9; perhaps D is TRBD1 or TRBD2 (6 bases each). Looked up from germline, CDR1 is SEHNR and CDR2 is FQNEAQ (reference sequence). V lost 4 bases to trimming and J lost 0 bases, with 16 bases between them. CDR3 length equals 16 residues. Written as DNA, the CDR3 is TGTGCCAGCAGCTCCGGAAGGGGGGTAAGCTCCTACGAGCAGTACTTC. Translated, it gives CASSSGRGVSSYEQYF.

This chain uses TRBV11-2 with TRBJ1-2, with 7 bases aligning to TRBD1. The V and J ends lost 7 bases and 6 bases, in that order; junction bases with no gene match: 14. Germline CDR1 reads SGHAT; CDR2 reads FQNNGV. This CDR3 has 15 residues. The CDR3 region is CASTAMGQRFHGYTF. CDR3 nucleotide sequence: TGTGCCAGCACTGCGATGGGACAGCGGTTCCATGGCTACACCTTC.

The chain employs TRBV20-1 and TRBJ2-7; 10 positions match TRBD1. The germline gives CDR1 DFQATT, CDR2 SNEGSKA (reference sequence). V lost 6 bases to trimming and J lost 3 bases; unmatched junction nucleotides: 8. This CDR3 comprises 14 residues. The CDR3 sequence: CSAGGQGHGYEQYF. In nucleotides, the CDR3 is TGCAGTGCCGGGGGACAGGGGCACGGCTACGAGCAGTACTTC.

This clonotype was recorded a few times. The V gene is TRBV6-5, the J gene TRBJ2-7; the D call may be TRBD1 or TRBD2 (5 bases each). The CDR3 runs to 15 residues. The germline V gene encodes CDR1 MNHEY and CDR2 SVGAGI. V lost 5 bases and J lost 3, with 17 bases in between. CDR3 in DNA: TGTGCCAGCAGTCCCTATGGGGGTTTGCACTACGAGCAGTACTTC. Its protein is CASSPYGGLHYEQYF.

This clonotype has more than one count but fewer than ten. V usage is TRBV7-2 and J usage is TRBJ2-1; a possible D gene is TRBD1 (5 bases). V was shortened by 5 bases and J by 2 bases, with 16 bases between the two germline ends. Germline values: CDR1 SGHTA, CDR2 FQGNSA. This CDR3 is built from 16 residues. This CDR3 reads CASSPAWGLTYNEQFF. CDR3 DNA sequence: TGTGCCAGCAGCCCTGCATGGGGCCTGACCTACAATGAGCAGTTCTTC.

This clonotype showed up just a few times. The CDR3 DNA reads as TGTGCCAGCAGCCCGGACGGGCCACCCGGGGAGCTGTTTTTT. It yields the protein CASSPDGPPGELFF. The chain is built from TRBV3-1 and TRBJ2-2; the D is unclear. V dropped 4 bases and J dropped 6 bases, with 12 bases sitting between them. The V gene's germline CDR1 is LGHDT and CDR2 YNNKEL (reference sequence). The CDR3 is 14 residues long.

This clonotype has more than one count but fewer than ten. The chain recombines TRBV3-1 with TRBJ2-5; 8 bases are a match to TRBD2. TRBJ2-1 matches the DNA end more closely, so the J call is doubtful. This CDR3 region has 15 residues. Germline V gene data show CDR1 as LGHDT and CDR2 as YNNKEL (reference sequence). CDR3 nucleotides: TGTGCCAGCAGCCAAGAACGGGGGGGCCTAGGTGAGCAGTTCTTC. Protein product: CASSQERGGLGEQFF.

This chain uses TRBV6-5 with TRBJ2-1, with 10 bases that match TRBD1. The J call may be incorrect, as the DNA end agrees better with TRBJ2-7. CDR3 length equals 15 residues. The germline gives CDR1 MNHEY, CDR2 SVGAGI. CDR3 sequence reads: CASSRSDRGIYEQYF. The DNA of the CDR3 is TGTGCCAGCAGTAGGTCGGACAGGGGGATCTACGAGCAGTACTTC.

This clonotype was picked up a small number of times. The CDR3 DNA follows: TGCGCCAGCAGCTTGGAAGGGGGAGATAGGTATGGCTACACCTTC. This codes for CASSLEGGDRYGYTF. The chain couples TRBV5-1 to TRBJ1-2, with D perhaps matching TRBD1 (6 bases). Trimming pared 0 bases from V and 5 bases from J, leaving 14 bases between. Germline assignment: CDR1 SGHRS and CDR2 YFSETQ. This CDR3 has 15 amino acids.

This clonotype has only a few counts. The chain joins TRBV7-9 to TRBJ1-2; weak D call: TRBD1 (6 bases). Germline loops: CDR1 SEHNR, CDR2 FQNEAQ (reference sequence). Trimming pared 0 bases from V and 8 bases from J, leaving 13 bases between. This CDR3 is built from 14 residues. CDR3 DNA: TGTGCCAGCAGCTTAGCGCCAGGGGCGGACGGCTACACCTTC. Protein product: CASSLAPGADGYTF.

This chain uses TRBV5-1 with TRBJ2-6; 8 positions match TRBD1. The CDR3 is 17 residues long. The J segment lost 3 bases and the V segment lost 4 bases, leaving 9 bases of the junction unmatched. Germline CDR1 is SGHRS and CDR2 is YFSETQ. DNA of the CDR3: TGCGCCAGCAGCCCTGGGACAGGCGGAGGTGGGGCCAACGTCCTGACTTTC. It codes for CASSPGTGGGGANVLTF.

On this clonotype itself: Germline and junction disagree at one end, which may indicate a read error. This chain links TRBV6-5 with TRBJ2-1; TRBD2 aligns across 9 bases. The DNA end lines up better with TRBJ2-5; the J call may be wrong. Germline values: CDR1 MNHEY, CDR2 SVGAGI. This CDR3 comprises 16 residues. The CDR3 DNA reads as TGTGCTAGCAGTTTCCTTAGCGGGGGCCCTAAATCTGCCCAGTACTTC. It is translated as CASSFLSGGPKSAQYF.

This clonotype was seen a few times. The J gene is TRBJ2-1, the V gene TRBV12-5; D possibly uses TRBD1 or TRBD2 (5 bases each). Deletions cut 7 bases from V and 12 bases from J, with 25 bases between. Germline V lookup: CDR1 LGHNT, CDR2 FRNRAP. The CDR3 extends over 15 amino acids. CDR3 DNA: TGTGCTAGTGCCTCCCCCGGGACCGGGGACCGGGTGCAGTTCTTC. This translates into CASASPGTGDRVQFF.

The chain uses TRBV3-1 and TRBJ2-7, with TRBD2 matching 9 bases. The J call may not be correct, given that the DNA end is closer to TRBJ2-1. The CDR3 loop spans 14 amino acids. CDR1 and CDR2 (germline): LGHDT, YNNKEL (reference sequence). Here the CDR3 reads CASTPAGGGNEQFF. The DNA of the CDR3 is TGTGCCAGCACTCCAGCGGGGGGTGGAAATGAGCAGTTCTTC.

V usage is TRBV7-2 and J usage is TRBJ2-1; 8 positions agree with TRBD2. Gene TRBJ2-5 matches the end of the DNA better, so the J call may be wrong. The CDR3 is made up of 14 amino acids. Germline V lookup: CDR1 SGHTA, CDR2 FQGNSA. CDR3 region: CASSPGGDRKTQYF. The CDR3 bases are TGTGCCAGCAGCCCCGGGGGGGATCGGAAGACCCAGTACTTC.

The V gene is TRBV29-1, the J gene TRBJ1-1; D not resolved. V was trimmed by 7 bases and J by 5 bases, leaving 20 bases between them. The CDR3 totals 14 residues. The germline CDR1 and CDR2 sequences are SQVTM and ANQGSEA. The CDR3, as DNA: TGCAGCGCTACGGTTACGGGCAGGCTGACTGAAGCTTTCTTT. Translating gives CSATVTGRLTEAFF.

The chain carries TRBV12-3 or TRBV12-4 and TRBJ2-1, with D maybe TRBD2 (6 bases). The CDR3 totals 16 residues. Trimming took off 2 bases at V and 0 bases at J, with 11 bases between the two ends. The CDR3 DNA sequence: TGTGCCAGCAGTTTATACGGGGAGGTCTCCTACAATGAGCAGTTCTTC. This gives the protein CASSLYGEVSYNEQFF.

In this sample, this clonotype turned up a few times. The chain couples TRBV20-1 to TRBJ2-7, with D perhaps given as TRBD1 or TRBD2 (6 bases each). The CDR3 loop spans 14 amino acids. Germline V gives CDR1 DFQATT, CDR2 SNEGSKA (reference sequence). The germline V and J ends were trimmed by 0 bases and 5 bases, with 14 bases remaining between them. The CDR3: CSAREGGPTDEQYF. CDR3 bases: TGCAGTGCTAGAGAGGGGGGCCCCACCGACGAGCAGTACTTC.

The J gene is TRBJ1-4, the V gene TRBV7-9; D is unclear. The V gene's germline CDR1 is SEHNR and CDR2 FQNEAQ (reference sequence). This CDR3 is built from 10 residues. V gave up 8 bases and J gave up 7 bases, with 5 bases separating them. The CDR3 protein is CASGGEKLFF. The CDR3 DNA follows: TGTGCCAGCGGAGGTGAAAAACTGTTTTTT. Combining the CDR3 with reference TRBV7-9 and TRBJ1-4 gives the whole variable domain DTGVSQNPRHKITKRGQNVTFRCDPISEHNRLYWYRQTLGQGPEFLTYFQNEAQLEKSRLLSDRFSAERPKGSFSTLEIQRTEQGDSAMYLCASGGEKLFFGSGTQLSVL.

This clonotype was observed at least ten times. J is TRBJ2-7 and V is TRBV7-9; D is unclear. The length of the CDR3 is 13 residues. CDR1 is SEHNR and CDR2 is FQNEAQ in the germline V gene (reference sequence). Trimming shortened V by 6 bases and J by 1 base, and 10 bases separated the two germline ends. In DNA, the CDR3 is TGTGCCAGCAGTTTTAGTGGGTCCTACGAGCAGTACTTC. The encoded protein is CASSFSGSYEQYF.

This clonotype has more than one count but fewer than ten. This rearrangement joins TRBV7-2 to TRBJ2-1; 8 bases map to TRBD1. The length of the CDR3 is 15 residues. Trimming removed 4 bases from V and 8 bases from J; junction bases left unmatched: 10. CDR1 and CDR2 from the germline V gene are SGHTA and FQGNSA. The CDR3 is CASSSWTGTGDEQFF. The CDR3 region has the DNA TGTGCCAGCAGCTCCTGGACAGGGACAGGCGATGAGCAGTTCTTC.

This rearrangement joins TRBV9 to TRBJ1-2; 9 bases fit TRBD1. Trimming removed 3 bases from V and 6 bases from J; junction bases left unmatched: 9. Germline lookup yields CDR1 SGDLS and CDR2 YYNGEE. This CDR3 contains 15 residues. CDR3 in DNA: TGTGCCAGCAGCGCCGAGCTGGGACAGGGAAATGGCTACACCTTC. It yields the protein CASSAELGQGNGYTF.

This chain connects TRBV4-2 to TRBJ2-3, with D perhaps given as TRBD1 or TRBD2 (5 bases each). Trimming shortened V by 3 bases and J by 6 bases, and 16 bases separated the two germline ends. In germline, CDR1 is LGHNA, CDR2 YNFKEQ. The CDR3 runs to 15 residues. CDR3 DNA: TGTGCCAGCAGCCAGGGACGGACCGGGGAGGATACGCAGTATTTT. As protein: CASSQGRTGEDTQYF.

V usage is TRBV6-6 and J usage is TRBJ2-5, with TRBD1 matching over 10 bases. The J call could be wrong; TRBJ2-1 is a better fit for the DNA end. Per the germline V gene, CDR1 is MNHNY and CDR2 is SVGAGI (reference sequence). The CDR3 spans 15 residues. The DNA of the CDR3 is TGTGCCAGCAGTTACAGGGGACAGGGGTACAATGAGCAGTTCTTC. Amino acid sequence: CASSYRGQGYNEQFF.

There are a few counts of this clonotype. This chain links TRBV29-1 with TRBJ1-2, with 7 nucleotides matching TRBD1. CDR1 and CDR2 (germline): SQVTM, ANQGSEA. V dropped 3 bases and J dropped 6; count of bases not matched to a gene: 7. The length of the CDR3 is 13 residues. CDR3 nucleotide sequence: TGCAGCGTTGACGGGCAGGGGGACGATGGCTACACCTTC. Translation: CSVDGQGDDGYTF.

This chain links TRBV12-3 or TRBV12-4 with TRBJ1-2; tentatively, D is TRBD1 (5 bases). The CDR3 length is 16 residues. With 1 base removed from V and 12 bases from J, the gap between germline ends came to 24 bases. The CDR3 protein is CASSLGQGGGFSRDTF. Here the CDR3 DNA reads TGTGCCAGCAGTTTAGGGCAGGGTGGGGGTTTCTCTAGGGACACCTTC.

This clonotype was recorded a few times. At one of its ends the junction is not consistent with the germline gene, which may arise from a read error. V is TRBV30 and J is TRBJ1-1; no firm D call. There are 14 residues in the CDR3. CDR1 is GTSNPN and CDR2 is SVGIG in the germline V gene (reference sequence). The DNA of the CDR3 is TGTACCTGGAGTGGAAGTATATATAACACTGAAGCTTTCTTT. Its translation is CTWSGSIYNTEAFF. Complete variable domain (other parts from reference TRBV30 and TRBJ1-1): SQTIHQWPATLVQPVGSPLSLECTVEGTSNPNLYWYRQAAGRGLQLLFYSVGIGQISSEVPQNLSASRPQDRQFILSSKKLLLSDSGFYLCTWSGSIYNTEAFFGQGTRLTVV.

This clonotype has a handful of counts. V usage is TRBV4-1 and J usage is TRBJ1-4, with D possibly matching TRBD1 (5 bases). CDR1 MGHRA and CDR2 YSYEKL come from the germline V gene. The CDR3 totals 14 residues. V dropped 4 bases and J dropped 7 bases, with 13 bases sitting between them. CDR3 protein: CASSRSGGVEKLFF. The DNA of the CDR3 is TGCGCCAGCAGCCGCAGTGGAGGGGTTGAAAAACTGTTTTTT.

V usage is TRBV7-6 and J usage is TRBJ2-5; D gene unclear. Trimming took 3 bases from V and 2 from J, leaving 7 bases between them. Germline V gene data show CDR1 as SGHVS and CDR2 as FNYEAQ. The length of the CDR3 is 13 residues. The CDR3: CASSFRYQETQYF. CDR3 DNA: TGTGCCAGCAGCTTTCGTTATCAAGAGACCCAGTACTTC.

The chain recombines TRBV2 with TRBJ2-7; perhaps D is TRBD1 or TRBD2 (5 bases each). Trimming shortened V by 4 bases and J by 3 bases, and 13 bases separated the two germline ends. Germline V gene data show CDR1 as SNHLY and CDR2 as FYNNEI. This CDR3 comprises 14 residues. The CDR3 protein is CASSGDPFSYEQYF. CDR3 DNA: TGTGCCAGCAGTGGGGACCCGTTTAGCTACGAGCAGTACTTC.

This clonotype has only a few counts. J is TRBJ2-1 and V is TRBV29-1; 10 nucleotides align to TRBD2. CDR3 size: 18 residues. V dropped 4 bases and J dropped 3; count of bases not matched to a gene: 15. The germline CDR1 and CDR2 sequences are SQVTM and ANQGSEA. This CDR3 reads CSVGALFTSGAYYNEQFF. The CDR3 nucleotides are TGCAGCGTTGGTGCCTTGTTTACTAGCGGGGCCTACTACAATGAGCAGTTCTTC.

A few counts support this clonotype. The chain uses TRBV5-1 and TRBJ1-1; the D is unclear. The V end lost 0 bases, the J end lost 6 bases, and 12 bases lay between the germline ends. The V gene's germline CDR1 is SGHRS and CDR2 YFSETQ. The CDR3 is 14 amino acids. The CDR3 DNA reads TGCGCCAGCAGCTTGGAGGAGAGTAGGGCTGAAGCTTTCTTT. This encodes CASSLEESRAEAFF.